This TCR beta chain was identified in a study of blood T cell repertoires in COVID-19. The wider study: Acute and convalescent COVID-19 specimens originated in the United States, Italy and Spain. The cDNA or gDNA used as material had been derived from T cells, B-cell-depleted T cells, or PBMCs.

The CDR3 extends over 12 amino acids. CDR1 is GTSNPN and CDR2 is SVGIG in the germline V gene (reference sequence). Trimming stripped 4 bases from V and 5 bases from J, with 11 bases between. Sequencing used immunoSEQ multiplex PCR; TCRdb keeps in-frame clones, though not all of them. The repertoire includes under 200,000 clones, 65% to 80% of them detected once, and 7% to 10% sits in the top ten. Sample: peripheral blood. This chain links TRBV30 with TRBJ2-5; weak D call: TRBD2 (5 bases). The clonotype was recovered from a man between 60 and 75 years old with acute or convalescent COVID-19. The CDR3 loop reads CAWTGSGETQYF. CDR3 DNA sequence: TGTGCCTGGACTGGCTCGGGGGAGACCCAGTACTTC.